The sequence of this TCR beta chain was determined in a study of T cells in Graves' hyperthyroidism and ophthalmopathy. This clonotype showed up many times. Amplification of TCR beta CDR3 regions used RNA as the template. First-round RT-PCR with HTBI primers amplified the TCR CDR3 region. Each CDR3 protein is one row after TCRdb ran MiXCR on the multiplex PCR reads. This sample has roughly 290,000 distinct CDR3 sequences, with roughly 15% found just once. The length of the CDR3 is 13 residues. The ends were cut back, 5 bases at V and 12 bases at J, with 19 bases in the middle. Germline CDR1 reads MNHNS; CDR2 reads SASEGT.

The chain carries TRBV6-1 and TRBJ1-1, with D possibly TRBD1 on 6 matching bases. The sequence derives from a middle-aged woman with Graves' hyperthyroidism. Sequenced material: blood. The CDR3: CASSTGHQGVTFF. The CDR3 bases are TGTGCCAGCAGTACGGGACACCAAGGGGTAACTTTCTTT.